The clone carrying this T cell receptor beta chain has a count of ten or more. The time point was: newly diagnosed GD, antithyroid drugs for less than 3 months. The TCR library was prepared using RNA isolated from PBMCs. The data are from a study of regulatory T cells in long-lasting Graves disease. V shed 5 bases, J shed 4 bases, and the junction held 5 bases outside the gene matches. This CDR3 region has 13 residues. The V gene's germline CDR1 is DFQATT and CDR2 SNEGSKA (reference sequence). With iRepertoire HTBI primers and Arm-PCR of CDR3 regions, TCR beta libraries were built. TCRdb recomputed calls from the multiplex PCR reads with MiXCR, one row per CDR3 protein. Of about 440,000 distinct CDR3 sequences listed, 15% were seen once; the top ten hold over 15%. This same sample was also part of a study on T cells in Graves' hyperthyroidism and ophthalmopathy.

The TCR was taken from a woman aged 30 to 39 with Graves disease. The rearrangement links TRBV20-1 to TRBJ1-2; 9 bases line up with TRBD1. Sequenced here: peripheral blood mononuclear cells (PBMCs), sampled at new diagnosis, from a patient treated with antithyroid drugs. CDR3 residues: CSAGQGPVYGYTF. The CDR3 nucleotides are TGCAGTGCTGGACAGGGGCCCGTCTATGGCTACACCTTC.